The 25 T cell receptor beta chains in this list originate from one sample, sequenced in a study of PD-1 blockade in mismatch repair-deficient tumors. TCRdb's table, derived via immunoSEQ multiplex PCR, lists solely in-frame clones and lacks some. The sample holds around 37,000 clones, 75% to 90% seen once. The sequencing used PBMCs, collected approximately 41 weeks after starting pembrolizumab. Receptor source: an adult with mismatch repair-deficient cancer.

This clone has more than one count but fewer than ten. This CDR3 is CASILGGGGIAGELFF. The CDR3 coding sequence is TGTGCCAGCATCCTTGGAGGGGGCGGAATCGCCGGGGAGCTGTTTTTT. The rearrangement uses TRBV5-6 and TRBJ2-2, with D perhaps TRBD1 (7 bases). Germline V gives CDR1 SGHDT, CDR2 YYEEEE. V was trimmed by 6 bases and J by 6 bases, leaving 21 bases between them. The CDR3 has 16 amino acids.

CDR3 region: CASSPVRTGELFF. In DNA form, the CDR3 reads TGTGCCAGCAGCCCCGTACGGACCGGGGAGCTGTTTTTT. The J gene is TRBJ2-2, the V gene TRBV7-6; D not resolved. The CDR3 covers 13 residues. Germline V gene sequence: CDR1 SGHVS, CDR2 FNYEAQ. V gave up 5 bases and J gave up 5 bases, with 9 bases separating them.

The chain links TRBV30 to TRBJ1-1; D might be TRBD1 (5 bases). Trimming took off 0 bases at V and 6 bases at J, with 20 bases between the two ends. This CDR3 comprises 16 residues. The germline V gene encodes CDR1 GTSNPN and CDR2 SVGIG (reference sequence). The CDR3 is CAWSVFRGEANAEAFF. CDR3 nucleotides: TGTGCCTGGAGTGTGTTTCGGGGGGAGGCTAACGCTGAAGCTTTCTTT.

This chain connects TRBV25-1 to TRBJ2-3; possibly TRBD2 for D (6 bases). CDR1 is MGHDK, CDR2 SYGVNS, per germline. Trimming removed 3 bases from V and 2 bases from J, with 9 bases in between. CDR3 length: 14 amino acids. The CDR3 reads CASSDAGTTDTQYF. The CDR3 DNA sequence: TGTGCCAGCAGTGACGCGGGGACCACAGATACGCAGTATTTT.

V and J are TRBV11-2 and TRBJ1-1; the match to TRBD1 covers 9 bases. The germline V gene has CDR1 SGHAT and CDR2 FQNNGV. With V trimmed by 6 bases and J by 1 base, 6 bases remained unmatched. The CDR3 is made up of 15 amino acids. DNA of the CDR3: TGTGCCAGCAGACGAACAGGGGGCAGGAACACTGAAGCTTTCTTT. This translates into CASRRTGGRNTEAFF.

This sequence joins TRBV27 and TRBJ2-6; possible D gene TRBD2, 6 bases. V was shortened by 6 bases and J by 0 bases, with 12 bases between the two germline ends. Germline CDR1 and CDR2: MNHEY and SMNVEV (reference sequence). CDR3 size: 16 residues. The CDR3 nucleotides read TGTGCCAGCAGCCTAGGGACTGGCTCTGGGGCCAACGTCCTGACTTTC. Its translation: CASSLGTGSGANVLTF.

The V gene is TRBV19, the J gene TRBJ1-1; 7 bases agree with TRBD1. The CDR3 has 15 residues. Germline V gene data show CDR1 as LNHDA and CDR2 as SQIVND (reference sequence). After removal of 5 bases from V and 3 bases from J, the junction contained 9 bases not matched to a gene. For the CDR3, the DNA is TGTGCCAGTAGTCCGGCAGGGGGTTTGTACACTGAAGCTTTCTTT. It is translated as CASSPAGGLYTEAFF.

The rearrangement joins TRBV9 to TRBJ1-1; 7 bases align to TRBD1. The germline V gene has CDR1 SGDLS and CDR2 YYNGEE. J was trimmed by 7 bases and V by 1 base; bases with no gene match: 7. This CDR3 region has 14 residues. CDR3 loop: CASSVTGTVGEAFF. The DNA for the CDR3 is TGTGCCAGCAGCGTAACCGGGACAGTTGGTGAAGCTTTCTTT.

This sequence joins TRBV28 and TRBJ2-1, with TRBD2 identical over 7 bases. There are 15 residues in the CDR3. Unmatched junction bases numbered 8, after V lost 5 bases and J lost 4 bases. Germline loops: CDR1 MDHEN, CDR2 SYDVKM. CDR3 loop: CASSLTSVSYNEQFF. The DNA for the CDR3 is TGTGCCAGCAGTCTAACTAGCGTCTCGTACAATGAGCAGTTCTTC.

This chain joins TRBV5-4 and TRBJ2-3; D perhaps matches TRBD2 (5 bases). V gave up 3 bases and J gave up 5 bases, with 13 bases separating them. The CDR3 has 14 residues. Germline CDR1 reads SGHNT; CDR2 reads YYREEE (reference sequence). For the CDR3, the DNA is TGTGCCAGCAGCTCCCGGGATAGTGGAGATACGCAGTATTTT. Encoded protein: CASSSRDSGDTQYF.

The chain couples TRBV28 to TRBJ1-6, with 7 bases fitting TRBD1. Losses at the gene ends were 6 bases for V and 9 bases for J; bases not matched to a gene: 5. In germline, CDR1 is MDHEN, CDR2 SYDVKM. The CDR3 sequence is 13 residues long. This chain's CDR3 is CASSYQGVSPLHF. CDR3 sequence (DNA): TGTGCCAGCAGCTATCAGGGGGTTTCACCCCTCCACTTT.

CDR3 nucleotide sequence: TGTGCCAGCAGTTCTACCACAGATACGCAGTATTTT. The encoded protein is CASSSTTDTQYF. The V and J genes are TRBV6-6 and TRBJ2-3; unclear D gene. This CDR3 has 12 amino acids. Germline V CDR1 and CDR2: MNHNY, SVGAGI (reference sequence). Deletions cut 4 bases from V and 2 bases from J, with 4 bases between.

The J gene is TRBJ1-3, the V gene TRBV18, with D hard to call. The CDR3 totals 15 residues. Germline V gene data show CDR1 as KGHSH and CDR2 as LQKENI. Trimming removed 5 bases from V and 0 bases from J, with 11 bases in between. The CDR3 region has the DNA TGTGCCAGCTCATTCACAGCGGGCTCTGGAAACACCATATATTTT. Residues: CASSFTAGSGNTIYF.

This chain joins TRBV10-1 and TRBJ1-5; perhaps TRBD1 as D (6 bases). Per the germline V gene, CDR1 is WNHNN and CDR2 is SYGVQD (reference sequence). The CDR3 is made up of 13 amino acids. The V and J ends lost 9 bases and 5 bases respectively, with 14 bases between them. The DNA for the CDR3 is TGCGCCAGAGAAACAGGGCCCCATCAGCCCCAGCATTTT. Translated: CARETGPHQPQHF.

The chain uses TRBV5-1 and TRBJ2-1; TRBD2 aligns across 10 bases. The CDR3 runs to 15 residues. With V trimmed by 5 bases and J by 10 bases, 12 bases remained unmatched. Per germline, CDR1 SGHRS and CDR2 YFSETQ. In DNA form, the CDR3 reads TGCGCCAGCAGTTTCCGTTCTAGCGGGAGAGTCGAGCAGTTCTTC. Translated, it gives CASSFRSSGRVEQFF.

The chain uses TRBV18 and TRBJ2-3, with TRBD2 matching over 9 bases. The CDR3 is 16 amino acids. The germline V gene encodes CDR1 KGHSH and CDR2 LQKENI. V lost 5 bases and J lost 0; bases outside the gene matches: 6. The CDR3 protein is CASSSIAGASTDTQYF. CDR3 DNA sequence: TGTGCCAGCTCATCCATAGCGGGGGCTAGCACAGATACGCAGTATTTT.

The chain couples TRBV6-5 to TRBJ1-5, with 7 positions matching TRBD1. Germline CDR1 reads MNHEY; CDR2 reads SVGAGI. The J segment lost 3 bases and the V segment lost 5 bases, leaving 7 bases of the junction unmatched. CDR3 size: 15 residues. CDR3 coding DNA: TGTGCCAGCAGTGCACAACAGGGGCTCAATCAGCCCCAGCATTTT. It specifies CASSAQQGLNQPQHF.

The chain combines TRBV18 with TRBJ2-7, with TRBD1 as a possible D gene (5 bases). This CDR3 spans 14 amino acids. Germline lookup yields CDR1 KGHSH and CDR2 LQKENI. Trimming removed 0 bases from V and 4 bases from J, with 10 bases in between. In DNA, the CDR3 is TGTGCCAGCTCACCACCCGGACAACTGTACGAGCAGTACTTC. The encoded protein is CASSPPGQLYEQYF.

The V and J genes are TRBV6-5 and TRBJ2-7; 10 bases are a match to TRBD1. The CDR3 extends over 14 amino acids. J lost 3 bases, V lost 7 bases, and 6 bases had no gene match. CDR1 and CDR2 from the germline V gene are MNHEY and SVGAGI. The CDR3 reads CASKRDRGLYEQYF. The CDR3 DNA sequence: TGTGCCAGCAAGAGAGACAGGGGGCTCTACGAGCAGTACTTC.

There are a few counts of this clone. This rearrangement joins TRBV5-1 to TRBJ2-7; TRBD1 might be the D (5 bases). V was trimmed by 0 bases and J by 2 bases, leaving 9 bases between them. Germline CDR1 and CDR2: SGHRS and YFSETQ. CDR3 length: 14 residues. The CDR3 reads CASSLADSTYEQYF. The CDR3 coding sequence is TGCGCCAGCAGCTTGGCCGACAGTACCTACGAGCAGTACTTC.

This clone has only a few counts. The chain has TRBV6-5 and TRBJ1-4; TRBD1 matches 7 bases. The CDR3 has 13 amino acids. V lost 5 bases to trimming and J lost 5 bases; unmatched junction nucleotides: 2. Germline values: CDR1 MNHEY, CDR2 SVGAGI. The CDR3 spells CASSRQGNEKLFF. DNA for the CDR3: TGTGCCAGCAGTCGACAGGGAAATGAAAAACTGTTTTTT.

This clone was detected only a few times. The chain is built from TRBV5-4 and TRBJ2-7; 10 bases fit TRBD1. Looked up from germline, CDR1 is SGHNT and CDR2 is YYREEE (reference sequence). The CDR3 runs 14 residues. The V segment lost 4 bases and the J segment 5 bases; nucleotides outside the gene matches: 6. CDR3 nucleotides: TGTGCCAGCAGCCGTGCCGGGACAGGGGACGAGCAGTACTTC. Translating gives CASSRAGTGDEQYF. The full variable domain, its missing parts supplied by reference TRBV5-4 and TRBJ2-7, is ETGVTQSPTHLIKTRGQQVTLRCSSQSGHNTVSWYQQALGQGPQFIFQYYREEENGRGNFPPRFSGLQFPNYSSELNVNALELDDSALYLCASSRAGTGDEQYFGPGTRLTVT.

Here the CDR3 DNA reads TGTGCCAGCAGTCGGGGGGCGAACACTGAAGCTTTCTTT. Its translation is CASSRGANTEAFF. This chain connects TRBV6-5 to TRBJ1-1; D is possibly TRBD1 (6 bases). The CDR3 sequence is 13 residues long. The V gene's germline CDR1 is MNHEY and CDR2 SVGAGI. With 5 bases removed from V and 1 base from J, the gap between germline ends came to 8 bases.

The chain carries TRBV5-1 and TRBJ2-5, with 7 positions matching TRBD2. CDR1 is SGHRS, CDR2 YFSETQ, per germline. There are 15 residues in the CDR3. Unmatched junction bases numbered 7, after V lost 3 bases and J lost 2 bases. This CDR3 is CASSYLPGGQETQYF. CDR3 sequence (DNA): TGCGCCAGCAGCTACCTCCCGGGAGGACAAGAGACCCAGTACTTC. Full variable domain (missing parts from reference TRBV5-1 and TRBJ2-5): KAGVTQTPRYLIKTRGQQVTLSCSPISGHRSVSWYQQTPGQGLQFLFEYFSETQRNKGNFPGRFSGRQFSNSRSEMNVSTLELGDSALYLCASSYLPGGQETQYFGPGTRLLVL.

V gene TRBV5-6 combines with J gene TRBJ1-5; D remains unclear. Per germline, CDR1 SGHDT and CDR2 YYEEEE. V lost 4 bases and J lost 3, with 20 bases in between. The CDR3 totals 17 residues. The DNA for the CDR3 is TGTGCCAGCAGCCCCGTCCTTAGCGGGGTTCTCAATCAGCCCCAGCATTTT. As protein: CASSPVLSGVLNQPQHF.